This T cell receptor (beta chain) was documented in a study of T-cell memory formation after mild COVID-19. The wider study: TCR clusters showed largely donor specificity.

TCRdb re-derived calls from the 5' RACE reads in MiXCR, one entry per CDR3 protein. This sample has about 560,000 distinct CDR3 sequences, with more than 15% found just once. A note on this clonotype: Antigen specificity is unknown.

Study outcomes and limitations: Clones shrinking from day 15 to 85 showed even CD4/CD8 mixes; later expanders tilted CD4+.

The CDR3 is made up of 14 amino acids. Germline assignment: CDR1 KGHSH and CDR2 LQKENI. V lost 2 bases, J lost 1 base, and 8 bases lay in between. The source of this sequence is an adult woman who had mild COVID-19 (a few samples of this study predate the infection). Cell type and time point are not known. The chain is built from TRBV18 and TRBJ2-5; D remains unclear. The sequenced sample was PBMCs or a T cell subset sorted from them (not recorded which). The CDR3 DNA follows: TGTGCCAGCTCACCAGACATAAGCCAAGAGACCCAGTACTTC. It is translated as CASSPDISQETQYF.